The sequence of this T cell receptor beta chain was determined in a study of cytomegalovirus exposure and HLA in healthy donors. General study results and limits: TCR beta V- and J-gene trimming was later associated with a missense DCLRE1C variant.

The primer mix had 60 Vbeta and 13 Jbeta primers. This table comes from immunoSEQ multiplex PCR, and its TCRdb copy is limited to in-frame clones, with some not included. The sample contains around 120,000 clones, about 75% of which appear only once. Though probably carrying unrecorded immune exposures, donors were nominally healthy at sampling. This CDR3 has 11 residues. V shed 2 bases and J shed 8 bases, with 7 bases lying between them. This clone was seen a few times. Its antigen is currently unknown. This likely stems from a read error, as it lies one base from a far larger clone. The chain links TRBV5-3 to TRBJ1-2; D uncertain. TRBV5-3 is reported as an ORF; its role is uncertain. This clonotype was obtained from a man aged 55 to 70 in good health and CMV-seropositive. The material sequenced was PBMCs. The CDR3 here is CARSFGSGYTF. The CDR3 bases are TGTGCCAGAAGCTTCGGTAGCGGCTACACCTTC.